This TCR beta chain stems from a study of cytomegalovirus exposure and HLA in healthy donors. Primers included in the PCR were 60 Vbeta and 13 Jbeta primers. The protocol was immunoSEQ multiplex PCR, while the TCRdb copy is restricted to in-frame clones and leaves out a portion. This table has about 59,000 clones, 83% appearing once. Study results and caveats: Certain sequence variants were highly shared and formed a cluster, and this cluster was likely a sequencing artifact. A later analysis by the authors found several of the most significant clusters apparently linked to common viral pathogens.

Concerning this clone: Its matching antigen is unknown.

V shed 5 bases, J shed 5 bases, and the junction held 13 bases outside the gene matches. From germline, CDR1 is SGHNT and CDR2 YENEEA. The CDR3 contains 16 residues. This receptor was taken from a human donor in good health. The rearrangement uses TRBV11-3 and TRBJ2-5; 8 nucleotides match TRBD2. Material for sequencing was PBMCs. This chain's CDR3 is CASSLTAGGAGETQYF. In DNA form, the CDR3 reads TGTGCCAGCAGCCTCACTGCCGGGGGGGCGGGGGAGACCCAGTACTTC. The full variable domain, its missing parts supplied by reference TRBV11-3 and TRBJ2-5, is EAGVVQSPRYKIIEKKQPVAFWCNPISGHNTLYWYLQNLGQGPELLIRYENEEAVDDSQLPKDRFSAERLKGVDSTLKIQPAELGDSAVYLCASSLTAGGAGETQYFGPGTRLLVL.